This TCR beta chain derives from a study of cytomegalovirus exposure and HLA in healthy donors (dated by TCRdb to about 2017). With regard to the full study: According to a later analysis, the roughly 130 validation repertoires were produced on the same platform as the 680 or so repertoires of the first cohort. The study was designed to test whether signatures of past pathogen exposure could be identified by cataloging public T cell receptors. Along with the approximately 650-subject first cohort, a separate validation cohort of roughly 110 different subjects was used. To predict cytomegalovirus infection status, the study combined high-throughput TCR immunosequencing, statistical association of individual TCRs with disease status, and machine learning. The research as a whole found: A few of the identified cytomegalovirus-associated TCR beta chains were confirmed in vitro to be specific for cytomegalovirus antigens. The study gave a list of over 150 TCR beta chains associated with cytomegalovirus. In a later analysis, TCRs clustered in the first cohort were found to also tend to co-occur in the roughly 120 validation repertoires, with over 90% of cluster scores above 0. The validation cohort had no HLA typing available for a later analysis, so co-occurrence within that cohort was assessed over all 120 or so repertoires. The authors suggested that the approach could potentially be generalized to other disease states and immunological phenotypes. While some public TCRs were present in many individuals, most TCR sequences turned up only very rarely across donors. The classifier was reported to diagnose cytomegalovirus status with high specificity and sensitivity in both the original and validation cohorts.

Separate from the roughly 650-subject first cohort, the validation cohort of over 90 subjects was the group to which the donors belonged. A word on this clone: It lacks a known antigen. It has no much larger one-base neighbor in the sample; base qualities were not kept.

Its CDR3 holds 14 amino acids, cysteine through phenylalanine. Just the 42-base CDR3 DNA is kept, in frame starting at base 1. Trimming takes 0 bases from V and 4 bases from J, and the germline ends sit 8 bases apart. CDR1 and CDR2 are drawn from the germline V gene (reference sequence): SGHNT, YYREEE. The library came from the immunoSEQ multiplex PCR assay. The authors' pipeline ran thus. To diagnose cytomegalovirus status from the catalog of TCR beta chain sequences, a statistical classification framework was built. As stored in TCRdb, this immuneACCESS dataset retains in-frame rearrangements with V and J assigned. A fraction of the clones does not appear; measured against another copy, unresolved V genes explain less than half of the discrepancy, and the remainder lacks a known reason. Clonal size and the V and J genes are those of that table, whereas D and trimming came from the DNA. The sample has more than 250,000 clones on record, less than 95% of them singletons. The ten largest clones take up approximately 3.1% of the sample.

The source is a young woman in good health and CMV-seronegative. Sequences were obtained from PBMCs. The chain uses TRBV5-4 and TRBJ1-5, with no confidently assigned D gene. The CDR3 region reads CASSLDGKNQPQHF. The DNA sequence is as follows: TGTGCCAGCAGCTTGGACGGAAAGAATCAGCCCCAGCATTTT. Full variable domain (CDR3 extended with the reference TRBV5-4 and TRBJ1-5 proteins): ETGVTQSPTHLIKTRGQQVTLRCSSQSGHNTVSWYQQALGQGPQFIFQYYREEENGRGNFPPRFSGLQFPNYSSELNVNALELDDSALYLCASSLDGKNQPQHFGDGTRLSIL.